Presented here are 32 T cell receptor beta chains from one specimen sequenced in a study of blood T cell repertoires in COVID-19. Profiling relied on immunoSEQ multiplex PCR, and the TCRdb table lists in-frame clones only, not all of them. This table has 75,000 to 100,000 clones, 80% to 90% appearing once. The sample taken for sequencing was peripheral blood. Receptors originate from a human donor in a cohort sampled during active COVID-19.

The gene calls are TRBV7-9 and TRBJ2-3; weak D call: TRBD1 (6 bases). Trimming removed 2 bases at V and 7 bases at J, with 16 bases between. The CDR3 loop spans 15 amino acids. Germline V lookup: CDR1 SEHNR, CDR2 FQNEAQ (reference sequence). The CDR3 nucleotides read TGTGCCAGCAGCTTACTAACCCTACAGGGAAATACGCAGTATTTT. The encoded protein is CASSLLTLQGNTQYF.

This clone was found a few times. The chain is built from TRBV19 and TRBJ2-1, with 10 bases aligning to TRBD2. J gave up 7 bases and V 3 bases, and 9 bases lay outside the gene matches. Germline V gene data show CDR1 as LNHDA and CDR2 as SQIVND (reference sequence). The CDR3 covers 16 residues. The CDR3 spells CASSMRPSGSLNEQFF. CDR3 sequence (DNA): TGTGCCAGTAGTATGAGGCCTAGCGGGAGTTTGAATGAGCAGTTCTTC.

The genes are TRBV5-1 and TRBJ2-3; 7 bases match TRBD2. Germline V gene lookup returns CDR1 SGHRS and CDR2 YFSETQ. J was trimmed by 0 bases and V by 0 bases; bases with no gene match: 4. This CDR3 region has 16 residues. The CDR3: CASSLGRGTSTDTQYF. For the CDR3, the DNA is TGCGCCAGCAGCTTGGGGCGGGGGACTAGCACAGATACGCAGTATTTT.

CDR3 bases: TGCGCCAGCAGCTTGAACGGAGGCACTGAAGCTTTCTTT. It translates to CASSLNGGTEAFF. The chain employs TRBV5-1 and TRBJ1-1, with D uncertain. The CDR3 contains 13 residues. V lost 1 base and J 4 bases, leaving 8 bases between the germline ends. Germline lookup yields CDR1 SGHRS and CDR2 YFSETQ.

The chain uses TRBV24-1 and TRBJ2-7; 8 nucleotides agree with TRBD2. The germline gives CDR1 KGHDR, CDR2 SFDVKD. This CDR3 is built from 13 residues. Trimming cost V 9 bases and J 3 bases; bases outside gene matches: 6. The CDR3 DNA reads as TGTGCCACCCGGGGGGGCAGCAACTACGAGCAGTACTTC. Translating gives CATRGGSNYEQYF.

This clone is a singleton in its sample. The chain joins TRBV5-5 to TRBJ2-7; 8 bases are a match to TRBD1. The germline gives CDR1 SGHKS, CDR2 YYEKEE (reference sequence). V shed 4 bases, J shed 2 bases, and the junction held 5 bases outside the gene matches. The CDR3 has 14 amino acids. CDR3 sequence (DNA): TGTGCCAGCAGCGACAGGGGAATGCCCTACGAGCAGTACTTC. This encodes CASSDRGMPYEQYF.

This clone was seen many times. V and J are TRBV5-6 and TRBJ2-7; D is uncertain. V lost 0 bases, J lost 6 bases, and 4 bases lay in between. Germline V lookup: CDR1 SGHDT, CDR2 YYEEEE. The CDR3 covers 11 residues. Written as DNA, the CDR3 is TGTGCCAGCAGCTTGGCCTCCGAGCAGTACTTC. Translated: CASSLASEQYF.

The chain's CDR3 is CASSEGTSGSNEQFF. Here the CDR3 DNA reads TGTGCCAGCTCCGAGGGGACTAGCGGGAGTAATGAGCAGTTCTTC. This chain links TRBV18 with TRBJ2-1; 14 bases are a match to TRBD2. This CDR3 has 15 residues. Germline V gives CDR1 KGHSH, CDR2 LQKENI. Trimming cost V 6 bases and J 7 bases; bases outside gene matches: 5.

The chain has TRBV6-5 and TRBJ2-3; tentative D call: TRBD1 (6 bases). Germline loops: CDR1 MNHEY, CDR2 SVGAGI. The V and J ends lost 4 bases and 2 bases respectively, with 13 bases between them. The CDR3 contains 15 residues. Written as DNA, the CDR3 is TGTGCCAGCAGTTCTAGTCAGGGGCTCACAGATACGCAGTATTTT. Protein product: CASSSSQGLTDTQYF.

The chain combines TRBV5-1 with TRBJ1-2; TRBD1 might be the D (5 bases). The CDR3 covers 15 residues. CDR1 and CDR2 from the germline V gene are SGHRS and YFSETQ. The V gene lost 0 bases and the J gene lost 4 bases, with 13 bases spanning the gap. The CDR3 DNA is TGCGCCAGCAGCTTGGGGGGCAGCGAGCGCTATGGCTACACCTTC. It translates to CASSLGGSERYGYTF.

V usage is TRBV19 and J usage is TRBJ1-3; 7 nucleotides agree with TRBD1. There are 14 residues in the CDR3. Germline loops: CDR1 LNHDA, CDR2 SQIVND (reference sequence). The J segment lost 5 bases and the V segment lost 5 bases, leaving 6 bases of the junction unmatched. Here the CDR3 reads CASSSTGWRNTIYF. In nucleotides, the CDR3 is TGTGCCAGTAGTTCGACAGGGTGGAGAAACACCATATATTTT.

Written as DNA, the CDR3 is TGTGCCAGCAGTTACTCGAGACAGGGGGCTTTCTCTGAAGCTTTCTTT. Translating gives CASSYSRQGAFSEAFF. J is TRBJ1-1 and V is TRBV6-5; TRBD1 aligns across 10 bases. Germline loops: CDR1 MNHEY, CDR2 SVGAGI. The V gene end was trimmed by 0 bases and the J gene end by 6 bases; junction bases not matched to a gene: 7. The CDR3 covers 16 residues.

The chain combines TRBV5-1 with TRBJ2-7; D may be TRBD1 (6 bases). This CDR3 has 14 amino acids. Trimming pared 6 bases from V and 2 bases from J, leaving 15 bases between. Per germline, CDR1 SGHRS and CDR2 YFSETQ. The CDR3 DNA reads as TGCGCCAGCAAAGCTTCGGGACACACCTACGAGCAGTACTTC. It specifies CASKASGHTYEQYF.

This chain uses TRBV6-5 with TRBJ1-4; perhaps TRBD1 as D (5 bases). V shed 9 bases and J shed 10 bases, with 24 bases lying between them. This CDR3 is built from 15 residues. The germline V gene encodes CDR1 MNHEY and CDR2 SVGAGI. The CDR3 sequence is CASHYSGGTKGKLFF. The CDR3 nucleotides are TGTGCCAGTCATTATTCCGGCGGGACGAAAGGAAAACTGTTTTTT.

The V gene is TRBV4-2, the J gene TRBJ2-5; TRBD2 agrees at 7 bases. The CDR3 is 14 amino acids. After removal of 4 bases from V and 5 bases from J, the junction contained 7 bases not matched to a gene. Germline loops: CDR1 LGHNA, CDR2 YNFKEQ. The CDR3 loop reads CASSREGVQETQYF. The CDR3 region has the DNA TGTGCCAGCAGCCGGGAGGGAGTACAGGAGACCCAGTACTTC.

The chain carries TRBV19 and TRBJ2-2, with TRBD2 matching 10 bases. V dropped 6 bases and J dropped 0; count of bases not matched to a gene: 7. Germline values: CDR1 LNHDA, CDR2 SQIVND (reference sequence). The CDR3 is made up of 17 amino acids. In DNA, the CDR3 is TGTGCCAGTAGCGGTAGCGGGAGGCTCTCGAACACCGGGGAGCTGTTTTTT. Its translation is CASSGSGRLSNTGELFF. The full variable domain, its missing parts supplied by reference TRBV19 and TRBJ2-2, is DGGITQSPKYLFRKEGQNVTLSCEQNLNHDAMYWYRQDPGQGLRLIYYSQIVNDFQKGDIAEGYSVSREKKESFPLTVTSAQKNPTAFYLCASSGSGRLSNTGELFFGEGSRLTVL.

The chain is built from TRBV4-2 and TRBJ2-3; 8 bases fit TRBD2. Germline V gene lookup returns CDR1 LGHNA and CDR2 YNFKEQ. Unmatched junction bases numbered 5, after V lost 0 bases and J lost 3 bases. There are 16 residues in the CDR3. This CDR3 is CASSQEVRGGTDTQYF. CDR3 DNA: TGTGCCAGCAGCCAAGAAGTACGGGGGGGGACAGATACGCAGTATTTT.

V gene TRBV6-6 combines with J gene TRBJ2-1; TRBD2 matches 10 bases. J was trimmed by 7 bases and V by 6 bases; bases with no gene match: 3. This CDR3 is built from 13 residues. The germline V gene encodes CDR1 MNHNY and CDR2 SVGAGI (reference sequence). The CDR3 loop reads CASRTSGSNEQFF. In DNA, the CDR3 is TGTGCCAGCAGGACTAGCGGGTCAAATGAGCAGTTCTTC.

V and J are TRBV19 and TRBJ1-2; D perhaps matches TRBD1 (6 bases). The germline V gene has CDR1 LNHDA and CDR2 SQIVND (reference sequence). The CDR3 totals 14 residues. The V gene lost 5 bases and the J gene lost 3 bases, with 13 bases spanning the gap. The CDR3 DNA sequence: TGTGCCAGTAGTTCCCCGGGACATCACTATGGCTACACCTTC. Encoded protein: CASSSPGHHYGYTF.

The chain has TRBV3-1 (or the pseudogene TRBV3-2) and TRBJ1-1, with 8 positions matching TRBD1. The J segment lost 4 bases and the V segment lost 4 bases, leaving 5 bases of the junction unmatched. The germline CDR1 and CDR2 sequences are LGHDT and YNNKEL (reference sequence). CDR3 length: 14 amino acids. The CDR3 DNA is TGTGCCAGCAGCCGACAACAGGGGGGCACTGAAGCTTTCTTT. Its protein is CASSRQQGGTEAFF.

This chain joins TRBV19 and TRBJ2-1, with D unclear. The CDR3 has 13 amino acids. The germline V gene encodes CDR1 LNHDA and CDR2 SQIVND (reference sequence). The V and J ends lost 3 bases and 4 bases respectively, with 7 bases between them. CDR3 in amino acids: CASSMSEYNEQFF. As DNA, the CDR3 is TGTGCCAGTAGTATGTCAGAATACAATGAGCAGTTCTTC.

This chain links TRBV7-9 with TRBJ1-6; 7 bases line up with TRBD1. V lost 1 base to trimming and J lost 9 bases; unmatched junction nucleotides: 3. The CDR3 consists of 14 residues. Germline CDR1 reads SEHNR; CDR2 reads FQNEAQ (reference sequence). This CDR3 reads CASSLEGAGSPLHF. The CDR3 DNA reads as TGTGCCAGCAGCTTAGAGGGGGCAGGTTCACCCCTCCACTTT.

This chain joins TRBV5-1 and TRBJ1-1, with D perhaps matching TRBD1 (6 bases). The CDR3 has 13 residues. Trimming removed 2 bases at V and 2 bases at J, with 7 bases between. The germline CDR1 and CDR2 sequences are SGHRS and YFSETQ. The CDR3 sequence: CASSLQGNTEAFF. The DNA of the CDR3 is TGCGCCAGCAGCTTACAGGGTAACACTGAAGCTTTCTTT.

Worth noting for this clone: The sample carries other DNA sequences with the same CDR3. The rearrangement joins TRBV9 to TRBJ1-2; 10 bases align to TRBD1. V lost 3 bases and J lost 4; bases outside the gene matches: 9. The CDR3 consists of 16 residues. In germline, CDR1 is SGDLS, CDR2 YYNGEE. The CDR3 spells CASSARGQGGSYGYTF. The CDR3 nucleotides read TGTGCCAGCAGCGCCCGAGGACAGGGGGGGAGCTATGGCTACACCTTC.

This clone was counted only a few times. The V call is TRBV4-1, the J call TRBJ1-5; D is unresolved. The germline V gene has CDR1 MGHRA and CDR2 YSYEKL. Trimming pared 0 bases from V and 6 bases from J, leaving 9 bases between. The CDR3 extends over 14 amino acids. CDR3 DNA sequence: TGCGCCAGCAGCCAAGACAGCGGGGTTCAGCCCCAGCATTTT. It encodes CASSQDSGVQPQHF.

The chain combines TRBV19 with TRBJ2-7; 12 positions match TRBD2. CDR1 is LNHDA, CDR2 SQIVND, per germline (reference sequence). The ends lost 5 bases at V and 3 bases at J; junction bases unmatched: 5. CDR3 length equals 15 residues. CDR3 sequence: CASSQTSGSFYEQYF. Here the CDR3 DNA reads TGTGCCAGTAGTCAGACTAGCGGGAGTTTCTACGAGCAGTACTTC.

The gene calls are TRBV30 and TRBJ2-1; 11 bases fit TRBD2. The CDR3 totals 16 residues. Germline values: CDR1 GTSNPN, CDR2 SVGIG (reference sequence). V gave up 0 bases and J gave up 10 bases; unmatched junction bases: 11. CDR3 in amino acids: CAWSVFNSGRGTEQFF. DNA of the CDR3: TGTGCCTGGAGTGTGTTCAATAGCGGGAGGGGCACCGAGCAGTTCTTC.

The chain combines TRBV27 with TRBJ2-3; 7 nucleotides line up with TRBD1. Germline CDR1 reads MNHEY; CDR2 reads SMNVEV (reference sequence). Trimming cost V 4 bases and J 2 bases; bases outside gene matches: 3. The CDR3 runs to 14 residues. The CDR3 nucleotides are TGTGCCAGCAGTTCGACAGGGTTCACAGATACGCAGTATTTT. Protein: CASSSTGFTDTQYF.

The rearrangement joins TRBV27 to TRBJ2-3; the D gene is possibly TRBD1 (6 bases). The ends were cut back, 2 bases at V and 5 bases at J, with 11 bases in the middle. CDR1 is MNHEY, CDR2 SMNVEV, per germline (reference sequence). This CDR3 region has 14 residues. The CDR3 nucleotides are TGTGCCAGCAGTTTAGGGGGCTGGGGAGATACGCAGTATTTT. Its protein product is CASSLGGWGDTQYF.

This chain joins TRBV3-1 (or the pseudogene TRBV3-2) and TRBJ2-5, with 11 bases fitting TRBD2. The CDR3 length is 15 residues. Germline V CDR1 and CDR2: LGHDT, YNNKEL (reference sequence). The V segment lost 4 bases and the J segment 1 base; nucleotides outside the gene matches: 2. CDR3 nucleotides: TGTGCCAGCAGCCCTGGGACTAGCGGCCAAGAGACCCAGTACTTC. Encoded protein: CASSPGTSGQETQYF.

The V gene is TRBV14, the J gene TRBJ2-5; 14 bases are shared with TRBD2. The V segment lost 0 bases and the J segment 5 bases; nucleotides outside the gene matches: 8. Germline V gives CDR1 SGHDN, CDR2 FVKESK. The CDR3 runs to 18 residues. This CDR3 reads CASSQDRGLAGAQETQYF. The CDR3 DNA reads as TGTGCCAGCAGCCAAGATCGGGGACTAGCGGGGGCTCAGGAGACCCAGTACTTC. The full variable domain, rest sourced from reference TRBV14 and TRBJ2-5, is EAGVTQFPSHSVIEKGQTVTLRCDPISGHDNLYWYRRVMGKEIKFLLHFVKESKQDESGMPNNRFLAERTGGTYSTLKVQPAELEDSGVYFCASSQDRGLAGAQETQYFGPGTRLLVL.

This chain links TRBV10-3 with TRBJ2-2; a possible D gene is TRBD2 (5 bases). Trimming pared 11 bases from V and 8 bases from J, leaving 21 bases between. CDR3 length equals 14 residues. Germline CDR1 reads ENHRY; CDR2 reads SYGVKD. CDR3 in amino acids: CAVTGSGYSGELFF. CDR3 nucleotides: TGTGCCGTGACCGGTTCGGGGTACTCGGGGGAGCTGTTTTTT.